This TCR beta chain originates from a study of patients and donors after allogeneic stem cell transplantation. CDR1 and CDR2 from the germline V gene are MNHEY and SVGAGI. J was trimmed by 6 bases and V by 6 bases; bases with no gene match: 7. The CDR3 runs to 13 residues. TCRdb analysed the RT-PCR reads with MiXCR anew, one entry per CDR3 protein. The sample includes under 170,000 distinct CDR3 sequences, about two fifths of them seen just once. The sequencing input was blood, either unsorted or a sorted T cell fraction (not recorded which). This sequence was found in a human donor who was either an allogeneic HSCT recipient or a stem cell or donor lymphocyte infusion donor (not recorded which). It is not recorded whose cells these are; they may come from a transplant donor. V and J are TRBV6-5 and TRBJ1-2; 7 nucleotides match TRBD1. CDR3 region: CASRRIQGDGYTF. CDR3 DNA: TGTGCCAGCAGGAGAATTCAGGGGGATGGCTACACCTTC.